This T cell receptor beta chain comes out of a study of blood T cell repertoires in COVID-19 (dated by TCRdb to about 2020). Notes on the research overall: The collaborator samples originated in the United States, Italy and Spain and spanned the acute and convalescent phases of COVID-19. Samples were obtained from the ongoing ImmuneRACE study (first 160 participants) and from approximately 1,200 subjects provided by 6 global collaborators. The material from the prospective study consisted of cDNA or gDNA derived from T cells, B-cell-depleted T cells, or PBMCs. Deeply sampled blood TCRbeta repertoires from subjects exposed to, actively infected with, or recovered from COVID-19 were included in the dataset. The repertoires were released in a freely available public database meant as a resource for research on the immune response to SARS-CoV-2. Where HLA class I and class II types were available, the types were taken from metadata supplied by the sample provider, not from assay-based typing. Sample metadata almost always included a de-identified subject ID, COVID-19 status, age in years and sex.

Whole blood was collected in K2EDTA tubes by collaborating institutions according to the institutions' own protocols. For TCRbeta analysis, collaborator samples were shipped as frozen whole blood, as isolated PBMCs, or as DNA extracted from either sample type. The CDR3 holds 13 amino acids from the cysteine to the phenylalanine. Only the CDR3 DNA stays, 39 bases, in frame from base 1. CDR1 and CDR2 are read off the germline V gene as KGHSH and LQKENI. V is clipped by 3 bases and J by 4 bases, and the sequence between their germline boundaries is 7 bases long. The study at large found these results: Clinical and demographic metadata were provided uncurated, with the amount varying by source and participant.

Concerning this clone: Its antigen remains unidentified. The input lacks base qualities; no much larger clone sits a single base away.

TCRbeta CDR3 regions were amplified from genomic DNA using the immunoSEQ Assay, a bias-controlled multiplex PCR. As for the authors' bioinformatics: The number of nucleated cells in each sample was estimated from the amplification of reference gene primers within the assay. To quantify the absolute abundance of each unique TCRbeta CDR3 rearrangement, sequence reads were collapsed and filtered. For each sample, productive Simpson clonality was calculated by taking the square root of Simpson's diversity index across productive rearrangements. TCRdb carries this immuneACCESS record with in-frame sequences only. Its versions omit some clonotypes, under half of them owing to an unresolved V gene in the studies checked, with the rest unexplained. V, J and clone size are taken as reported in that table, and D and trimming were inferred from the DNA itself. This sample gives under 60,000 clones in total; approximately 90% of them show up just once. The ten biggest clones cover 1.6% of the sample.

The sequence was obtained from a man aged 60 to 75 with acute or convalescent COVID-19. Sequencing used peripheral blood. The chain was built from TRBV18 and TRBJ1-3; the D gene cannot be resolved reliably. The DNA sequence is as follows: TGTGCCAGCTCACCGCAACAGGGAAACACCATATATTTT. Its protein is CASSPQQGNTIYF.